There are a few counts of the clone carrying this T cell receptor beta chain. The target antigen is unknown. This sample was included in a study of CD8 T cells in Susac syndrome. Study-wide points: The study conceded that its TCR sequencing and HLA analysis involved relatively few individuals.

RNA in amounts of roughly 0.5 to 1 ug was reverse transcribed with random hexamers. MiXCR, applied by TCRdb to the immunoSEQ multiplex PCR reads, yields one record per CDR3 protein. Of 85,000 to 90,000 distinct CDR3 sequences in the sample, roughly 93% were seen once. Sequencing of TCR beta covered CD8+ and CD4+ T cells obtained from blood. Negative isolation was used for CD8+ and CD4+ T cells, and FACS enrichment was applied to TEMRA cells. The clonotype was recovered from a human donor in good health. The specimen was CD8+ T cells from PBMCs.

The CDR3 coding sequence is TGTGCCAGCAGTTTAGATGGCCAAGAGACCCAGTACTTC. This codes for CASSLDGQETQYF. The chain couples TRBV12-3 or TRBV12-4 to TRBJ2-5; D is undetermined. The CDR3 covers 13 residues. V lost 1 base and J lost 1, with 4 bases in between.